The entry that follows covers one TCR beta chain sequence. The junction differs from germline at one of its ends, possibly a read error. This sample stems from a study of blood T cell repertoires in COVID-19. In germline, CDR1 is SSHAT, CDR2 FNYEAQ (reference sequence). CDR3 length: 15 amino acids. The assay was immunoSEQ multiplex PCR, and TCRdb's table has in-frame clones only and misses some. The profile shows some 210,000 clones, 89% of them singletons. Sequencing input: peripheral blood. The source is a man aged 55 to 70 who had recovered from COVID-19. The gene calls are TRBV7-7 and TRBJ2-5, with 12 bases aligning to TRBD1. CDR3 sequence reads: CASSLGTGGAGTQYF. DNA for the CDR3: TGTGCTAGCAGCTTGGGGACAGGGGGCGCGGGGACCCAGTACTTC.